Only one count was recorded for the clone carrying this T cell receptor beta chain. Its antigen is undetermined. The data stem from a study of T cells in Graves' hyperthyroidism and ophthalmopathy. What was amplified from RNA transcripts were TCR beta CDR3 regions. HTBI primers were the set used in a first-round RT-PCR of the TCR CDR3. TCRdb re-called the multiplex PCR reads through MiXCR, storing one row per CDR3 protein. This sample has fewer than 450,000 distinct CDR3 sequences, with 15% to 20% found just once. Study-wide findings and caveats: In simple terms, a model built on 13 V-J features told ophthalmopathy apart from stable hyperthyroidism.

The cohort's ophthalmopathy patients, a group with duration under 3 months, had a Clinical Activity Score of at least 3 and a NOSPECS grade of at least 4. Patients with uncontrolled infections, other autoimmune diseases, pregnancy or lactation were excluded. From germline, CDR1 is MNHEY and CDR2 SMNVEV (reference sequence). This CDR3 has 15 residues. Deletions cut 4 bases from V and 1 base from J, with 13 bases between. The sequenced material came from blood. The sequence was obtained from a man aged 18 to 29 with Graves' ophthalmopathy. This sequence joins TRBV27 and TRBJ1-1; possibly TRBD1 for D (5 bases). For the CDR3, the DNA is TGTGCCAGCAGTTCTCTCGGGACGGGGAACACTGAAGCTTTCTTT. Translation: CASSSLGTGNTEAFF.